The sequence of this TCR beta chain was determined in a study of spatial heterogeneity in lung cancer (dated by TCRdb to the late 2010s). Background on the whole study: The donors were some 76 patients from the lung TRACERx cohort who had early-stage, untreated non-small cell lung cancer. Follow-up PBMC samples were sequenced whenever the samples were available, and the median time to follow-up was about 22 months after resection. Beta-chain transcripts were consistently detected in greater numbers than alpha-chain transcripts, which likely reflects a higher abundance of beta-chain transcripts. In the raw uncorrected reads, each unique combination of TCR and UMI appeared more than ten times on average. TCR alpha and beta repertoires were quantitatively compared across multiple tumor regions, matched nontumor lung and blood in non-small cell lung cancer. TCR repertoire features were related to nonsynonymous mutation counts determined by whole-exome sequencing of tumor tissue. At surgery, both alpha and beta chains were TCR-sequenced in 220 tumor regions, about 64 matched nontumor lung samples and just over 55 PBMC samples.

This clonotype was observed a few times. It lacks a known antigen. Per-base quality was not reported, and no clone a single base away is much larger than it. CDR1 and CDR2 were assigned from the germline V gene (reference sequence) as MNHEY and SMNVEV. The CDR3 runs 16 amino acids, cysteine and phenylalanine included. Kept here is only the CDR3 DNA, which spans 48 bases and is read in frame from base 1. Cut back by 0 bases and 10 bases, the V and J ends lie 18 bases apart. Interpreted using the paper, the time point label stands for: blood at routine non-recurrence follow-up after resection. TCR sequencing used whole RNA extracted from tumor and nontumor lung tissue, or from cryopreserved PBMC samples, without cell sorting. Only patients with enough RNA available from two or more tumor regions were chosen for TCR sequencing. The full study reports these points: Confirming at a functional level the hypothesis that regional TCRs recognize regional mutations was considered to require additional single-cell paired TCR alpha and beta sequencing. Ubiquitous expanded tumor TCRs showed up in blood more often at tumor resection than at routine follow-up. Only 15 or so patients were included in the comparisons of baseline and follow-up blood repertoires.

The library was built by means of 5' RACE. Data came from a NextSeq 500. In the TCR library protocol, a unique molecular identifier was attached to each TCR cDNA molecule so that PCR and sequencing errors could be corrected. The paper's processing steps were these. TCR identification, UMI-based error correction and CDR3 extraction were performed with Decombinator tools. TCRs above a frequency of 2 per 1,000, corresponding to the top 1% of the tumor frequency distribution, were defined as expanded. Each repertoire was subsampled 100 times to 5,000 TCRs, after which Renyi diversity was computed with the R vegan package. CDR3 similarity networks were constructed using string-kernel similarity of amino acid triplets, with links drawn between CDR3s whose pairwise similarity was above 0.82. Clones were called with MiXCR by TCRdb after fastp trimmed the public reads at Q25, and only in-frame beta chains were retained. Rows with one shared CDR3 protein collapse into an entry with the most common genes and DNA. Clone size and V and J calls follow TCRdb, not the original study. This sample has 45,000 to 65,000 distinct CDR3 sequences in its table, and less than 9.5% of those were observed once. The ten top clones hold around 38% of the sample.

Sequenced here: PBMCs, sampled at follow-up. This sequence was found in a female donor with early-stage non-small cell lung cancer. Recombination joined TRBV27 with TRBJ2-2, with an unclear D gene assignment. The CDR3 region has the sequence CASSLSIGVEAPELFF. The nucleotide sequence reads as follows: TGTGCCAGCAGTTTATCGATAGGTGTAGAAGCCCCGGAGCTGTTTTTT.